A selection of T cell receptor beta chains follows, all from one sample in a study of a mutant IDH1 vaccine in newly diagnosed glioma. These receptors have no known antigen. The protocol was immunoSEQ multiplex PCR, while the TCRdb copy is restricted to in-frame clones and leaves out a portion. This repertoire shows some 56,000 clones, over 70% found once; its top ten account for 5% to 6.5%. The sample here was PBMCs, taken from a glioma patient whose treatment included an IDH1 peptide vaccine. The receptors were gathered from a middle-aged man with glioma. Both conserved end residues are part of each CDR3. Fields, in order: clone size, CDR3 length, V gene, D gene, J gene, CDR3 protein, CDR3 DNA. D genes are given only for firm matches. Expanded clones get a size class; other rows say once, few or many, or leave the size out.

>once|15|TRBV7-6|.|TRBJ2-7
CASSDRTGVSYEQYF
TGTGCCAGCAGCGACCGGACGGGAGTCTCCTACGAGCAGTACTTC
>.|13|TRBV7-2|.|TRBJ2-1
CASSPSGENEQFF
TGTGCCAGCAGCCCATCGGGGGAGAATGAGCAGTTCTTC
>.|12|TRBV4-3|.|TRBJ1-2
CASSQPGVGYTF
TGCGCCAGCAGCCAGCCGGGGGTTGGCTACACCTTC
>few|12|TRBV29-1|.|TRBJ1-3
CSIQESGNTIYF
TGCAGCATCCAGGAGTCTGGAAACACCATATATTTT
>.|13|TRBV19|TRBD1|TRBJ1-2
CASSSTGNYGYTF
TGTGCCAGTAGTTCGACAGGGAACTATGGCTACACCTTC
>.|15|TRBV7-2|TRBD1|TRBJ2-7
CASSPPGGRYYEQYF
TGTGCCAGCAGCCCCCCAGGGGGCCGGTACTACGAGCAGTACTTC
>once|15|TRBV6-1|.|TRBJ1-5
CASSEEYRVGWPQHF
TGTGCCAGCAGTGAAGAATATCGGGTCGGGTGGCCCCAGCATTTT
>few|15|TRBV27|TRBD1|TRBJ1-1
CASSGTGDGTAEAFF
TGTGCCAGCAGTGGGACAGGGGACGGGACCGCTGAAGCTTTCTTT
>.|13|TRBV4-1|.|TRBJ1-2
CASSHPSGGGYTF
TGCGCCAGCAGCCACCCAAGTGGGGGGGGCTACACCTTC
>.|11|TRBV19|.|TRBJ1-2
CASSIGLTATF
TGTGCCAGTAGTATAGGTCTAACCGCCACCTTC
>.|14|TRBV5-6|TRBD1|TRBJ2-3
CASSWGQGGHTQYF
TGTGCCAGCAGCTGGGGACAGGGAGGTCATACGCAGTATTTT
>many|15|TRBV19|TRBD1|TRBJ2-7
CASSAYRGPNYEQYF
TGTGCCAGTAGTGCCTACAGGGGACCCAACTACGAGCAGTACTTC
>.|16|TRBV5-1|.|TRBJ2-1
CASSPESGAGYNEQFF
TGCGCCAGCAGCCCGGAGTCCGGGGCAGGCTACAATGAGCAGTTCTTC
>.|14|TRBV5-1|TRBD2|TRBJ2-1
CASSSGLAGGRQFF
TGCGCCAGCAGCTCGGGACTAGCGGGGGGAAGGCAGTTCTTC
>.|14|TRBV29-1|.|TRBJ2-7
CSVVGGAAGNEQYF
TGCAGCGTTGTCGGAGGGGCTGCGGGAAACGAGCAGTACTTC
>.|15|TRBV7-2|.|TRBJ2-1
CASSLGQSFYNEQFF
TGTGCCAGCAGCTTAGGACAGAGTTTCTACAATGAGCAGTTCTTC
>.|13|TRBV6-4|.|TRBJ1-6
CASSDSTGSPLHF
TGTGCCAGCAGTGACTCTACAGGGTCACCCCTCCACTTT
>.|13|TRBV30|.|TRBJ1-4
CAWSEVRNEKLFF
TGTGCCTGGAGTGAGGTCAGAAATGAAAAACTGTTTTTT
>.|15|TRBV7-9|.|TRBJ2-6
CASSSGVTGANVLTF
TGTGCCAGCAGCTCAGGGGTGACTGGGGCCAACGTCCTGACTTTC
>.|12|TRBV6-5|.|TRBJ2-7
CASSNAGGEQYF
TGTGCCAGCAGCAATGCCGGGGGTGAGCAGTACTTC
>.|12|TRBV9|TRBD1|TRBJ1-1
CASGTGGTEAFF
TGTGCCTCGGGAACAGGGGGCACTGAAGCTTTCTTT
>.|15|TRBV29-1|.|TRBJ1-1
CSVPPWDGSNTEAFF
TGCAGCGTTCCCCCCTGGGACGGATCGAACACTGAAGCTTTCTTT
>once|15|TRBV29-1|.|TRBJ2-5
CSVEDLRGADETQYF
TGCAGCGTTGAAGATCTGAGAGGGGCGGATGAGACCCAGTACTTC
>.|14|TRBV2|TRBD1|TRBJ2-2
CASSGTGITGELFF
TGTGCCAGCAGTGGGACAGGGATAACCGGGGAGCTGTTTTTT
>.|15|TRBV9|.|TRBJ1-3
CASSKGETSGNTIYF
TGTGCCAGCAGCAAGGGGGAGACAAGTGGAAACACCATATATTTT
>.|14|TRBV6-1|.|TRBJ2-1
CASFRVGSYNEQFF
TGTGCCAGTTTCAGGGTCGGGTCCTACAATGAGCAGTTCTTC
>.|16|TRBV2|.|TRBJ2-2
CASSEEGGPNTGELFF
TGTGCCAGCAGTGAGGAGGGGGGGCCCAACACCGGGGAGCTGTTTTTT
>.|18|TRBV19|TRBD1|TRBJ1-1
CASSITRTRTGRKTEAFF
TGTGCCAGTAGTATAACGCGAACTCGGACAGGGAGGAAAACTGAAGCTTTCTTT
>.|15|TRBV13|TRBD1|TRBJ1-4
CASSRSTGGNEKLFF
TGTGCCAGCAGTCGCTCGACAGGGGGCAATGAAAAACTGTTTTTT
>.|15|TRBV27|.|TRBJ2-1
CASSLSIGVYNEQFF
TGTGCCAGCAGTTTATCGATTGGAGTATACAATGAGCAGTTCTTC
>.|17|TRBV9|.|TRBJ2-2
CASRPTTGDAGTGELFF
TGTGCCAGCCGTCCAACTACGGGGGACGCAGGCACCGGGGAGCTGTTTTTT
>.|13|TRBV5-6|.|TRBJ2-7
CASSVSGAREQYF
TGTGCCAGCAGCGTATCGGGAGCCCGCGAGCAGTACTTC
>.|15|TRBV6-5|TRBD1|TRBJ1-2
CASSFQGAGNYGYTF
TGTGCCAGCAGTTTCCAGGGGGCCGGGAACTATGGCTACACCTTC
>.|16|TRBV5-4|.|TRBJ2-7
CASSVAGGGYSYEQYF
TGTGCCAGCAGCGTTGCTGGGGGGGGCTACAGCTACGAGCAGTACTTC
>.|16|TRBV29-1|TRBD2|TRBJ2-1
CSVEPGLAGSYNEQFF
TGCAGCGTTGAGCCCGGCCTAGCGGGGTCCTACAATGAGCAGTTCTTC
>.|13|TRBV7-3|.|TRBJ2-4
CASSLNLRDIQYF
TGTGCCAGCAGCTTAAACTTGCGGGACATTCAGTACTTC
>once|10|TRBV21-1|.|TRBJ1-4
CAITQEKLFF
TGTGCCATTACACAGGAAAAACTGTTTTTT
>.|15|TRBV9|.|TRBJ2-5
CASSPGQATSETQYF
TGTGCCAGCAGCCCGGGACAAGCAACCTCAGAGACCCAGTACTTC
>few|14|TRBV30|.|TRBJ2-1
CAWSPTSGENEQFF
TGTGCCTGGAGTCCTACCTCGGGCGAGAATGAGCAGTTCTTC
>.|12|TRBV30|.|TRBJ1-1
CAWRRRNTEAFF
TGTGCCTGGAGGAGGCGGAACACTGAAGCTTTCTTT
>.|14|TRBV7-9|.|TRBJ1-5
CASSLQGSNQPQHF
TGTGCCAGCAGCCTCCAGGGTAGCAATCAGCCCCAGCATTTT
>.|13|TRBV30|.|TRBJ2-3
CAWSVGGLDTQYF
TGTGCCTGGAGTGTAGGGGGGTTGGATACGCAGTATTTT
>.|13|TRBV18|TRBD1|TRBJ1-6
CASSGTGNSPLHF
TGTGCCAGCTCGGGGACAGGGAATTCACCCCTCCACTTT
>few|15|TRBV10-2|TRBD1|TRBJ1-5
CASSPGQGGNQPQHF
TGCGCCAGCAGCCCCGGACAGGGGGGCAATCAGCCCCAGCATTTT
>.|15|TRBV6-5|.|TRBJ1-1
CASSTRQESAGEAFF
TGTGCCAGCAGTACTCGTCAGGAGTCGGCTGGTGAAGCTTTCTTT